This TCR beta chain was retrieved from a study of shared clonotypes between healthy human individuals. About the study: The study used three CD4 naive, three CD4 memory, two CD8 naive and one CD8 memory plate per donor. Study outcomes and limitations: Clonotype sharing among donors was thought likely to change with sequencing depth.

At deep level, the assay was performed. Under the authors' procedure: For the immunoSEQ data, sequences were junction-only without quality scores, so filtering differed. This table comes from immunoSEQ multiplex PCR, and its TCRdb copy is limited to in-frame clones, with some not included. V and J calls and clone size are those listed in that table; D and trimming were worked out from the DNA. Of some 2.3 million clones in the sample, 85% to 95% were seen once. The CDR3 is 13 residues long. The V gene's germline CDR1 is SGHRS and CDR2 YFSETQ. With regard to this clone: Its antigen is still unknown. One junction end disagrees with the germline gene, perhaps due to a read error.

The receptor's source is a man in his late teens or twenties in good health. Some clones in this sample may be carry-over from other donors' samples. The chain links TRBV5-1 to TRBJ2-1; no firm D call. Sequenced sample: naive CD4+ T cells from PBMCs. Subset noted: CD45RA+ positively selected. This CDR3 is CASSANIYDEQFF. CDR3 DNA sequence: TGCGCCAGCAGCGCCAACATCTACGATGAGCAGTTCTTC. Complete variable domain (other parts from reference TRBV5-1 and TRBJ2-1): KAGVTQTPRYLIKTRGQQVTLSCSPISGHRSVSWYQQTPGQGLQFLFEYFSETQRNKGNFPGRFSGRQFSNSRSEMNVSTLELGDSALYLCASSANIYDEQFFGPGTRLTVL.